These T cell receptor beta chains were read from a single sample in a study of shared clonotypes between healthy human individuals. Assay used: immunoSEQ multiplex PCR; TCRdb lists only in-frame clones, some missing. Among 2 million to 2.5 million clones listed, 90% to 95% were seen once. Sequencing was carried out using naive CD4+ T cells from PBMCs. These receptors all stem from a man younger than 30 in good health. Some clones in this sample may be carry-over from other donors' samples. Both conserved end residues are part of each CDR3. The D gene is left open where the match is weak. Rows may omit the clone size; those that give it use once, few, many or a size class.

j_gene: TRBJ2-1
abundance: NA
d_gene: TRBD2
v_gene: TRBV5-4
CDR3aa: CASSWGLAGGGRNEQFF
CDR3nt: TGTGCCAGCAGCTGGGGACTAGCGGGAGGGGGTAGGAATGAGCAGTTCTTC

j_gene: TRBJ2-3
abundance: NA
d_gene: NA
v_gene: TRBV28
CDR3aa: CASSLGGRGADTQYF
CDR3nt: TGTGCCAGCAGTTTAGGGGGACGCGGGGCAGATACGCAGTATTTT

j_gene: TRBJ2-1
abundance: NA
d_gene: NA
v_gene: TRBV28
CDR3aa: CASRTNLKNEQFF
CDR3nt: TGTGCCAGCCGGACGAACCTAAAAAATGAGCAGTTCTTC

j_gene: TRBJ2-2
abundance: NA
d_gene: NA
v_gene: TRBV6-5
CDR3aa: CASSSPFVPGELFF
CDR3nt: TGTGCCAGCAGCTCCCCCTTTGTCCCCGGGGAGCTGTTTTTT

j_gene: TRBJ2-3
abundance: NA
d_gene: NA
v_gene: TRBV30
CDR3aa: CAWSVPDTQYF
CDR3nt: TGTGCCTGGAGTGTACCCGATACGCAGTATTTT

j_gene: TRBJ1-3
abundance: NA
d_gene: NA
v_gene: TRBV19
CDR3aa: CASSHIFDTIYF
CDR3nt: TGTGCCAGTAGTCACATCTTCGACACCATATATTTT

j_gene: TRBJ2-1
abundance: NA
d_gene: TRBD2
v_gene: TRBV5-1
CDR3aa: CASSSGTSGILGEFF
CDR3nt: TGCGCCAGCAGCTCCGGGACTAGCGGGATATTGGGCGAGTTCTTC

j_gene: TRBJ1-2
abundance: NA
d_gene: NA
v_gene: TRBV5-4
CDR3aa: CASSSGRASYGYTF
CDR3nt: TGTGCCAGCAGCTCCGGGAGGGCGAGCTATGGCTACACCTTC

j_gene: TRBJ2-2
abundance: NA
d_gene: TRBD2
v_gene: TRBV5-1
CDR3aa: CASSLEGGLAGVGELFF
CDR3nt: TGCGCCAGCAGCTTGGAAGGTGGACTAGCGGGAGTCGGGGAGCTGTTTTTT

j_gene: TRBJ1-2
abundance: once
d_gene: TRBD1
v_gene: TRBV30
CDR3aa: CAWRGGQGNTF
CDR3nt: TGTGCCTGGAGGGGGGGACAGGGGAACACCTTC

j_gene: TRBJ1-4
abundance: NA
d_gene: NA
v_gene: TRBV4-3
CDR3aa: CASSQVPRSDEKLFF
CDR3nt: TGCGCCAGCAGCCAAGTCCCCAGGTCGGATGAAAAACTGTTTTTT

j_gene: TRBJ2-7
abundance: NA
d_gene: NA
v_gene: TRBV19
CDR3aa: CARGSPSSPNEQYF
CDR3nt: TGTGCCAGAGGCTCCCCCAGCAGTCCCAACGAGCAGTACTTC

j_gene: TRBJ1-4
abundance: NA
d_gene: NA
v_gene: TRBV6-5
CDR3aa: CASSYEGVGNEKLFF
CDR3nt: TGTGCCAGCAGTTATGAAGGGGTAGGGAATGAAAAACTGTTTTTT

j_gene: TRBJ2-1
abundance: NA
d_gene: NA
v_gene: TRBV4-3
CDR3aa: CASSQIAEPSYNEQFF
CDR3nt: TGCGCCAGCAGCCAAATAGCGGAACCTTCCTACAATGAGCAGTTCTTC

j_gene: TRBJ1-5
abundance: NA
d_gene: NA
v_gene: TRBV7-9
CDR3aa: CASSLGDGSNQPQHF
CDR3nt: TGTGCCAGCAGCTTAGGGGACGGTAGCAATCAGCCCCAGCATTTT

j_gene: TRBJ2-4
abundance: NA
d_gene: NA
v_gene: TRBV2
CDR3aa: CASRTSNIQYF
CDR3nt: TGTGCCAGCAGGACCTCAAACATTCAGTACTTC

j_gene: TRBJ2-3
abundance: NA
d_gene: NA
v_gene: TRBV14
CDR3aa: CASSQVGPDTQYF
CDR3nt: TGTGCCAGCAGCCAAGTAGGCCCAGATACGCAGTATTTT

j_gene: TRBJ2-7
abundance: NA
d_gene: TRBD1
v_gene: TRBV27
CDR3aa: CASSLIDRASYEQYF
CDR3nt: TGTGCCAGCAGTCTCATAGACAGGGCATCCTACGAGCAGTACTTC

j_gene: TRBJ1-5
abundance: once
d_gene: NA
v_gene: TRBV7-9
CDR3aa: CASSLGAGEPQHF
CDR3nt: TGTGCCAGCAGCTTAGGTGCAGGCGAGCCCCAGCATTTT

j_gene: TRBJ2-7
abundance: once
d_gene: NA
v_gene: TRBV28
CDR3aa: CASSSGGAAASYEQYF
CDR3nt: TGTGCCAGCAGTTCAGGCGGGGCCGCCGCCTCCTACGAGCAGTACTTC

j_gene: TRBJ1-2
abundance: once
d_gene: TRBD1
v_gene: TRBV7-2
CDR3aa: CASSPETGGPGYTF
CDR3nt: TGTGCCAGCAGCCCAGAGACAGGGGGCCCTGGCTACACCTTC

j_gene: TRBJ1-6
abundance: NA
d_gene: NA
v_gene: TRBV5-1
CDR3aa: CASSLMESSYNSPLHF
CDR3nt: TGCGCCAGCAGCTTGATGGAGAGCTCCTATAATTCACCCCTCCACTTT

j_gene: TRBJ1-1
abundance: NA
d_gene: NA
v_gene: TRBV5-1
CDR3aa: CASSPDFNTEAFF
CDR3nt: TGCGCCAGCAGCCCGGACTTTAACACTGAAGCTTTCTTT

j_gene: TRBJ1-4
abundance: NA
d_gene: NA
v_gene: TRBV28
CDR3aa: CASSSQYAANEKLFF
CDR3nt: TGTGCCAGCAGTTCCCAGTATGCGGCTAATGAAAAACTGTTTTTT

j_gene: TRBJ1-5
abundance: NA
d_gene: TRBD1
v_gene: TRBV18
CDR3aa: CASSPRSGTGGNNQPQHF
CDR3nt: TGTGCCAGCTCACCCAGATCCGGGACAGGGGGGAATAATCAGCCCCAGCATTTT

j_gene: TRBJ2-4
abundance: NA
d_gene: NA
v_gene: TRBV2
CDR3aa: CASNSIIAKNIQYF
CDR3nt: TGTGCCAGCAACAGTATAATAGCCAAAAACATTCAGTACTTC

j_gene: TRBJ1-4
abundance: NA
d_gene: NA
v_gene: TRBV2
CDR3aa: CASSGNRVPNEKLFF
CDR3nt: TGTGCCAGCAGTGGAAACAGGGTCCCTAATGAAAAACTGTTTTTT

j_gene: TRBJ1-1
abundance: NA
d_gene: TRBD1
v_gene: TRBV27
CDR3aa: CASKLQGASEAFF
CDR3nt: TGTGCCAGCAAGCTTCAGGGGGCGTCTGAAGCTTTCTTT

j_gene: TRBJ1-2
abundance: NA
d_gene: NA
v_gene: TRBV7-9
CDR3aa: CASSLAGSPGYTF
CDR3nt: TGTGCCAGCAGCTTAGCGGGGTCCCCCGGCTACACCTTC

j_gene: TRBJ2-5
abundance: NA
d_gene: NA
v_gene: TRBV18
CDR3aa: CASSPPPGETQYF
CDR3nt: TGTGCCAGCTCACCACCGCCGGGGGAGACCCAGTACTTC

j_gene: TRBJ1-5
abundance: NA
d_gene: NA
v_gene: TRBV28
CDR3aa: CASSQAGGRRYQPQHF
CDR3nt: TGTGCCAGCAGTCAGGCCGGGGGCAGGCGCTATCAGCCCCAGCATTTT